The TCR beta chain described here comes from a study of blood T cell repertoires in COVID-19. Data came from immunoSEQ multiplex PCR; TCRdb stores just in-frame clones and leaves some out. This table has almost 300,000 clones, around 86% appearing once. Trimming took 6 bases from V and 0 from J, leaving 14 bases between them. In germline, CDR1 is SGHRS, CDR2 YFSETQ. The CDR3 has 15 amino acids. The sample was peripheral blood. The sequence derives from a man aged 70 or older with acute or convalescent COVID-19. V and J are TRBV5-1 and TRBJ2-3; unclear D gene. CDR3 amino acids: CASMGPGLSTDTQYF. In nucleotides, the CDR3 is TGCGCCAGCATGGGTCCGGGTTTAAGCACAGATACGCAGTATTTT.